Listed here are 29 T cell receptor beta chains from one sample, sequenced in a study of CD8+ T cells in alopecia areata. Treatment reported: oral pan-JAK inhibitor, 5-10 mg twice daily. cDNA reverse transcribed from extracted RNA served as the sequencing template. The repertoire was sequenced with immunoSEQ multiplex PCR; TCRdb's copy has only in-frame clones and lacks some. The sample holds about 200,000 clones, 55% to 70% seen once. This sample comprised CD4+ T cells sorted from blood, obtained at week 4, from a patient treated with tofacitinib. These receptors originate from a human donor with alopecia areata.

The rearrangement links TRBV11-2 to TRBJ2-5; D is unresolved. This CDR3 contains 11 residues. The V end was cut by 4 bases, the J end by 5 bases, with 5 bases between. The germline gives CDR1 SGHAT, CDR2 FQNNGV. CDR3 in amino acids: CASSSRETQYF. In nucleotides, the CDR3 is TGTGCCAGCAGCTCCAGGGAGACCCAGTACTTC.

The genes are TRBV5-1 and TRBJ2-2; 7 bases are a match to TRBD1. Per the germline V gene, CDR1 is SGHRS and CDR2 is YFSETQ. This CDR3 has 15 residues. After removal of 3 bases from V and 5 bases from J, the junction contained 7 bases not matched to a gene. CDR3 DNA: TGCGCCAGCAGCTCGGTACAGGGGAGTACCGGGGAGCTGTTTTTT. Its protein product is CASSSVQGSTGELFF.

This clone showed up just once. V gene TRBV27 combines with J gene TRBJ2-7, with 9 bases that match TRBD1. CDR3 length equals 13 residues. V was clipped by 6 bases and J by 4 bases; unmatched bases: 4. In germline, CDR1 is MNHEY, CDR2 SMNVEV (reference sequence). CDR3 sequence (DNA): TGTGCCAGCAGGGGGACAGGGACATACGAGCAGTACTTC. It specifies CASRGTGTYEQYF.

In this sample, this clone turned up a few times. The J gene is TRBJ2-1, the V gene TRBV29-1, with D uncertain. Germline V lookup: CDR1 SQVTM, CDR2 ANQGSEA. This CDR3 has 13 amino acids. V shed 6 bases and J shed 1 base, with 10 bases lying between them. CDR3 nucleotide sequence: TGCAGCGTGGCCCTTAGATCCTACAATGAGCAGTTCTTC. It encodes CSVALRSYNEQFF.

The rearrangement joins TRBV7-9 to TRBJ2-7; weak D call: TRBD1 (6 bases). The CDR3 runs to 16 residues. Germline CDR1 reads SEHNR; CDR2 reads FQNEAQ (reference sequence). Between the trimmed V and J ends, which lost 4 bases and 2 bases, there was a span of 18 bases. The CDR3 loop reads CASSWNRRTDTYEQYF. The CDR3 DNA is TGTGCCAGCAGCTGGAACCGGAGGACAGACACCTACGAGCAGTACTTC.

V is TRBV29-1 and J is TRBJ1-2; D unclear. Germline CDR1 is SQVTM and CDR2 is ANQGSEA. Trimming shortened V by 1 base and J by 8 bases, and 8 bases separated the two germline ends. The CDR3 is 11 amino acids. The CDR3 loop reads CSVEVGRGYTF. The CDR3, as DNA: TGCAGCGTTGAAGTCGGCCGGGGCTACACCTTC.

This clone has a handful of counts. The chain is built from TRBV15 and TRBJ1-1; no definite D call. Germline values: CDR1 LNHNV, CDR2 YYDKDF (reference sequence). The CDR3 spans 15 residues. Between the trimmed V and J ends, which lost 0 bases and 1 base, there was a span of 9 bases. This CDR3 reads CATSRDRVENTEAFF. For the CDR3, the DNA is TGTGCCACCAGCAGAGATAGAGTGGAGAACACTGAAGCTTTCTTT. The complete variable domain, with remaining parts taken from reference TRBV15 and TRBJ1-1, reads DAMVIQNPRYQVTQFGKPVTLSCSQTLNHNVMYWYQQKSSQAPKLLFHYYDKDFNNEADTPDNFQSRRPNTSFCFLDIRSPGLGDTAMYLCATSRDRVENTEAFFGQGTRLTVV.

CDR3 sequence: CATTGGTENYGYTF. CDR3 DNA: TGTGCCACAACGGGGGGGACAGAAAACTATGGCTACACCTTC. The chain has TRBV10-3 and TRBJ1-2, with 7 bases identical to TRBD1. V lost 10 bases, J lost 2 bases, and 10 bases stayed unmatched. Per germline, CDR1 ENHRY and CDR2 SYGVKD. CDR3 length: 14 amino acids.

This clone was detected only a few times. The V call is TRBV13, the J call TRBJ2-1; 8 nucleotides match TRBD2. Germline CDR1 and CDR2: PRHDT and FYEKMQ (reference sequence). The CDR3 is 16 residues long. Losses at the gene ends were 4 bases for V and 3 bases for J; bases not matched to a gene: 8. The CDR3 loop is CASSSYLAGVYNEQFF. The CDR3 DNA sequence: TGTGCCAGCAGCTCGTACCTAGCGGGCGTCTACAATGAGCAGTTCTTC.

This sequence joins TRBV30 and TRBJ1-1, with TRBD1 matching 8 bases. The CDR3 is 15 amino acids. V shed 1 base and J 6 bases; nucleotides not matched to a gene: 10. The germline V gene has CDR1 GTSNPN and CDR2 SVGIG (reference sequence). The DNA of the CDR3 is TGTGCCTGGAGTGACGTGGGCGACAGGGGCGCTGAAGCTTTCTTT. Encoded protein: CAWSDVGDRGAEAFF.

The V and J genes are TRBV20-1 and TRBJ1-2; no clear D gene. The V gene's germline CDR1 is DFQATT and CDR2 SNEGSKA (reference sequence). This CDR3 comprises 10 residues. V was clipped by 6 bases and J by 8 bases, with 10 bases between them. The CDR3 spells CSAAGRGYTF. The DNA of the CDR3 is TGCAGTGCCGCTGGACGAGGCTACACCTTC.

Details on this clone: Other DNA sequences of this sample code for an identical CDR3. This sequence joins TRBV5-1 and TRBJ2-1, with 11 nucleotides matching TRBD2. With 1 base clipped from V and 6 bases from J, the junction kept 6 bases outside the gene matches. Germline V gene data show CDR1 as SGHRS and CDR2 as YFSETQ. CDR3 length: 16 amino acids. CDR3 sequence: CASSLTPGTSGNEQFF. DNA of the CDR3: TGCGCCAGCAGCTTGACCCCCGGGACTAGCGGCAATGAGCAGTTCTTC.

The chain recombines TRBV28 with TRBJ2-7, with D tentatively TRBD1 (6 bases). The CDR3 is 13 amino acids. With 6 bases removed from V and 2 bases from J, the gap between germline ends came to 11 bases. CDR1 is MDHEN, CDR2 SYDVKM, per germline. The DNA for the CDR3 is TGTGCCAGCAGGGGGACATTCGCCTACGAGCAGTACTTC. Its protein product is CASRGTFAYEQYF.

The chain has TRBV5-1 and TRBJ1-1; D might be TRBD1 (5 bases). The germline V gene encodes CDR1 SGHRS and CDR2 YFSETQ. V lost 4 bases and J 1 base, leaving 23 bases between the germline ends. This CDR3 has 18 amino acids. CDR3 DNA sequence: TGCGCCAGCAGCCCGACGGCAGGGACTAATCTGAGGAACACTGAAGCTTTCTTT. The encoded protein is CASSPTAGTNLRNTEAFF.

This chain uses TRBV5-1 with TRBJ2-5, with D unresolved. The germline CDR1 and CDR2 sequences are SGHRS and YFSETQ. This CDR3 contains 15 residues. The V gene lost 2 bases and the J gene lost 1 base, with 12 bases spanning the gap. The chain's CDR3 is CASSFLGRTQETQYF. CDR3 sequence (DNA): TGCGCCAGCAGCTTCCTTGGACGGACCCAAGAGACCCAGTACTTC.

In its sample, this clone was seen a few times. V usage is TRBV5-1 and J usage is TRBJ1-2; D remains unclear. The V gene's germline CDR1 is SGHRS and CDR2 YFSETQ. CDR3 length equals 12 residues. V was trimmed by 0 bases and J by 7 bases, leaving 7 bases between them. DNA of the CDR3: TGCGCCAGCAGCTTGGATGCAGTTGGCTACACCTTC. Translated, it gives CASSLDAVGYTF.

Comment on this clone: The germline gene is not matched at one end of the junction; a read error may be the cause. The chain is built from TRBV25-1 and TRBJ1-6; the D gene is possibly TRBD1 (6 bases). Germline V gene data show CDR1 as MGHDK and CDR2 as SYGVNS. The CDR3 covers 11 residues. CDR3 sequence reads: CASSEGGQMLF. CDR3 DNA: TGTGCCAGCAGTGAAGGGGGGCAGATGCTCTTT.

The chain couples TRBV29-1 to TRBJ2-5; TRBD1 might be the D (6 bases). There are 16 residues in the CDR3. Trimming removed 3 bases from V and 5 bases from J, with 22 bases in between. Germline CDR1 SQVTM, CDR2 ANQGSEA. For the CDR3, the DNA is TGCAGCGTTGACTTAAACAGGGTGCCCCGAGCGGAGACCCAGTACTTC. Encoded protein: CSVDLNRVPRAETQYF.

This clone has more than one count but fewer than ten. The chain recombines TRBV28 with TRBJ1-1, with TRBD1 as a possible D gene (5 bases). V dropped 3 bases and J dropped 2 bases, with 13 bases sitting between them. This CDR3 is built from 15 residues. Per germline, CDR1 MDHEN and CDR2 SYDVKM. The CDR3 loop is CASSFVPGENTEAFF. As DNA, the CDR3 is TGTGCCAGCAGTTTTGTCCCGGGGGAAAACACTGAAGCTTTCTTT. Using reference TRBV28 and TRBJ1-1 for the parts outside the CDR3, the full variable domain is DVKVTQSSRYLVKRTGEKVFLECVQDMDHENMFWYRQDPGLGLRLIYFSYDVKMKEKGDIPEGYSVSREKKERFSLILESASTNQTSMYLCASSFVPGENTEAFFGQGTRLTVV.

In nucleotides, the CDR3 is TGTGCCTGGAGTGATGTTAGTAGTGAAGCTTTCTTT. Amino acid sequence: CAWSDVSSEAFF. This chain connects TRBV30 to TRBJ1-1; D is undetermined. This CDR3 has 12 amino acids. V dropped 1 base and J dropped 7 bases, with 10 bases sitting between them. Per the germline V gene, CDR1 is GTSNPN and CDR2 is SVGIG (reference sequence).

The DNA for the CDR3 is TGTGCCAGCAGCTTAGTAATGCGGACCCCCTACAATGAGCAGTTCTTC. Its translation is CASSLVMRTPYNEQFF. The chain combines TRBV7-9 with TRBJ2-1; no reliable D call. This CDR3 is built from 16 residues. V lost 1 base and J 2 bases, leaving 12 bases between the germline ends. The V gene's germline CDR1 is SEHNR and CDR2 FQNEAQ (reference sequence).

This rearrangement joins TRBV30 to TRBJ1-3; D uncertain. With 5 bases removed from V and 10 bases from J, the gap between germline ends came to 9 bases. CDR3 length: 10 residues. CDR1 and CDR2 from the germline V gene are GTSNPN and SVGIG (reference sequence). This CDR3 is CAWYQETIYF. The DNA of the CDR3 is TGTGCCTGGTATCAGGAGACCATATATTTT.

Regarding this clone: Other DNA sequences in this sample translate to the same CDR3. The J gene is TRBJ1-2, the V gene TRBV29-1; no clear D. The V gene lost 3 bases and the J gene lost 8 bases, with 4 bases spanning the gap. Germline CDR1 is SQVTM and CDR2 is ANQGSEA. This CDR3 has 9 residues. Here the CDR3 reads CSVDGGYTF. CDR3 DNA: TGCAGCGTTGACGGCGGCTACACCTTC.

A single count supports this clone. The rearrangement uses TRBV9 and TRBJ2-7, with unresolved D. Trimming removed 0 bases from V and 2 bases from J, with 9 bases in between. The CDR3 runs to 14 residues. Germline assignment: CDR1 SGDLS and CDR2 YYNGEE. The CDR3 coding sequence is TGTGCCAGCAGCGTAGTACCAGGAGCCTACGAGCAGTACTTC. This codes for CASSVVPGAYEQYF. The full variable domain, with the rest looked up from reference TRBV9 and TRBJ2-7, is DSGVTQTPKHLITATGQRVTLRCSPRSGDLSVYWYQQSLDQGLQFLIQYYNGEERAKGNILERFSAQQFPDLHSELNLSSLELGDSALYFCASSVVPGAYEQYFGPGTRLTVT.

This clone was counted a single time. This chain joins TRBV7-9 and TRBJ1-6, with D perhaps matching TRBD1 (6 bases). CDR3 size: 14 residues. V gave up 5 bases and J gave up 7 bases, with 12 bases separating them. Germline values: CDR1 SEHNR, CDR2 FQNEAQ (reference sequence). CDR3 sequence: CASSPQGYNSPLHF. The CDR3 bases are TGTGCCAGCAGCCCACAGGGTTACAATTCACCCCTCCACTTT. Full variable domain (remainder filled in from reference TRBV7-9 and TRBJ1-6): DTGVSQNPRHKITKRGQNVTFRCDPISEHNRLYWYRQTLGQGPEFLTYFQNEAQLEKSRLLSDRFSAERPKGSFSTLEIQRTEQGDSAMYLCASSPQGYNSPLHFGNGTRLTVT.

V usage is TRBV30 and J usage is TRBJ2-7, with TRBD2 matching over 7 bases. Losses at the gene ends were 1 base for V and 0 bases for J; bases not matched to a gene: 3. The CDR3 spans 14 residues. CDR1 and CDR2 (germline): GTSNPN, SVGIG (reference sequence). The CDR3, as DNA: TGTGCCTGGAGTGCGGGGGGAGGCTCCTACGAGCAGTACTTC. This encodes CAWSAGGGSYEQYF.

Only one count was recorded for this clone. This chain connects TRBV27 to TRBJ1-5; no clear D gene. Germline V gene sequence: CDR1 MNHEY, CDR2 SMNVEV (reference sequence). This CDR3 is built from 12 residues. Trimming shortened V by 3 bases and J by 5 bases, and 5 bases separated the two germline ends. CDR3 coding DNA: TGTGCCAGCAGTTTTGTCGATCAGCCCCAGCATTTT. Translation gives CASSFVDQPQHF.

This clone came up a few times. CDR3 protein: CASSSRVSGASNTGELFF. CDR3 nucleotides: TGTGCCAGCAGCTCCCGGGTTAGCGGGGCCTCGAACACCGGGGAGCTGTTTTTT. V gene TRBV11-1 combines with J gene TRBJ2-2, with 8 bases matching TRBD2. Trimming took 4 bases from V and 0 from J; bases not matched to a gene: 10. The CDR3 contains 18 residues. Germline assignment: CDR1 SGHAT and CDR2 FQDESV (reference sequence).

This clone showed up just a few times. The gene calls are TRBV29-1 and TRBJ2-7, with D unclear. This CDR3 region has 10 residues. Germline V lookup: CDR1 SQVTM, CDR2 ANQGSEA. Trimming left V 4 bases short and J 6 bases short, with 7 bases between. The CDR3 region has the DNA TGCAGCGTTGGAGAGTTCGAGCAGTACTTC. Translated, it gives CSVGEFEQYF.